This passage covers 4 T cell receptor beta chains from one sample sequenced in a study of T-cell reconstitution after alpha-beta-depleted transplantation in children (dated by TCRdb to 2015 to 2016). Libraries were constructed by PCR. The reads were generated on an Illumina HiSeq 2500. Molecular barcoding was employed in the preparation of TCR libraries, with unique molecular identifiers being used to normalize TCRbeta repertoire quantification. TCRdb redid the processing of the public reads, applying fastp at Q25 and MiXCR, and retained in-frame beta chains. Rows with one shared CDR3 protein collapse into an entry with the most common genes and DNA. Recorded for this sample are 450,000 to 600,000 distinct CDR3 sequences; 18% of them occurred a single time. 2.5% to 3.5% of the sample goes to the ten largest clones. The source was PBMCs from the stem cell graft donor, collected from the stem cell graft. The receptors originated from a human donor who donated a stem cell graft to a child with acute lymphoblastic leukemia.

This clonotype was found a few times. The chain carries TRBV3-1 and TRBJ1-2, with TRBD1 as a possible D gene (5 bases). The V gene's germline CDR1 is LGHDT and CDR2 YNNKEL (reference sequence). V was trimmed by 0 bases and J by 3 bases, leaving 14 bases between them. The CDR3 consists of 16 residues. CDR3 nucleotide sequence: TGTGCCAGCAGCCAAGATGCGGCAGGGAATTACTATGGCTACACCTTC. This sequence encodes CASSQDAAGNYYGYTF.

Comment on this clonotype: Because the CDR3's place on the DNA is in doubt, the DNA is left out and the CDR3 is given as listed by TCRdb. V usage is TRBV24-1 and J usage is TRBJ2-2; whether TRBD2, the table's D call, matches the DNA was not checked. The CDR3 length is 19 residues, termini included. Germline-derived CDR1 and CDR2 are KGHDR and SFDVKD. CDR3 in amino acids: CATSDSPFVAGGNTGEPFF.

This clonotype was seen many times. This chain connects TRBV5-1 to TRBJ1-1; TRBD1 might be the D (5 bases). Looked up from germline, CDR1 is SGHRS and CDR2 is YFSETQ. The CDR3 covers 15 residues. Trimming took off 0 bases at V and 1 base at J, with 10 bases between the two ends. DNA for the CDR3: TGCGCCAGCAGCTTGGTAGGGACGGAGAACACTGAAGCTTTCTTT. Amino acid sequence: CASSLVGTENTEAFF.

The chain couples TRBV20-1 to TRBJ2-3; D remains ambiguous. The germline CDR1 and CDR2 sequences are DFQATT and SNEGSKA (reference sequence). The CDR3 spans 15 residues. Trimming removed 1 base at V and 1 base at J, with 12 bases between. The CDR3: CSARGLGRGTDTQYF. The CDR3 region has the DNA TGCAGTGCTAGAGGATTAGGTAGGGGCACAGATACGCAGTATTTT.